Shown below are 15 T cell receptor beta chains from a single sample sequenced in a study of blood T cell repertoires in COVID-19. TCRdb's copy holds only in-frame clones and misses some; the assay was immunoSEQ multiplex PCR. The table has about 54,000 clones, 87% seen once; the top ten hold under 4%. The source material was peripheral blood. The origin of the receptors is a man aged 35 to 55 with COVID-19, enrolled during active disease.

The chain recombines TRBV29-1 with TRBJ2-3; TRBD2 matches at 9 bases. Germline V CDR1 and CDR2: SQVTM, ANQGSEA. The CDR3 has 15 amino acids. Trimming at V came to 4 bases and at J to 5 bases, leaving 10 bases not matched to a gene. The CDR3 region has the DNA TGCAGCGTTGCAGAGCTAGCGGGGTTTGTAGATACGCAGTATTTT. Encoded protein: CSVAELAGFVDTQYF.

The rearrangement links TRBV7-8 to TRBJ2-7; TRBD2 agrees at 8 bases. Germline V lookup: CDR1 SGHVS, CDR2 FQNEAQ. The CDR3 consists of 15 residues. V was pared by 3 bases and J by 2 bases, with 6 bases of the junction left unmatched. CDR3 nucleotides: TGTGCCAGCAGCTTCGCTAGCGGGTTTACCTACGAGCAGTACTTC. Amino acid sequence: CASSFASGFTYEQYF.

The V call is TRBV27, the J call TRBJ2-1; 7 positions agree with TRBD1. CDR3 length equals 15 residues. J was trimmed by 7 bases and V by 4 bases; bases with no gene match: 10. CDR1 is MNHEY, CDR2 SMNVEV, per germline (reference sequence). This CDR3 is CASSSNRGKGNEQFF. The CDR3 DNA is TGTGCCAGCAGTTCCAACAGGGGAAAGGGAAATGAGCAGTTCTTC.

The chain links TRBV10-2 to TRBJ1-1, with D tentatively TRBD1 (5 bases). Germline-derived CDR1 and CDR2 are WSHSY and SAAADI. Trimming shortened V by 5 bases and J by 4 bases, and 14 bases separated the two germline ends. There are 14 residues in the CDR3. CDR3 protein: CASSSAGRSTEAFF. The DNA of the CDR3 is TGCGCCAGCAGTTCGGCAGGGAGGAGCACTGAAGCTTTCTTT.

This rearrangement joins TRBV5-6 to TRBJ2-7; D remains unclear. V lost 5 bases, J lost 0 bases, and 6 bases lay in between. The CDR3 runs to 12 residues. Per germline, CDR1 SGHDT and CDR2 YYEEEE. This chain's CDR3 is CASSQISYEQYF. CDR3 DNA sequence: TGTGCCAGCAGTCAGATCTCCTACGAGCAGTACTTC.

This clone has only one observation. The chain carries TRBV5-4 and TRBJ2-7, with D perhaps TRBD2 (5 bases). V was clipped by 1 base and J by 6 bases, with 11 bases between them. The length of the CDR3 is 13 residues. CDR1 is SGHNT, CDR2 YYREEE, per germline (reference sequence). CDR3 region: CASSLKDSGEQYF. The DNA for the CDR3 is TGTGCCAGCAGCTTGAAGGACTCTGGCGAGCAGTACTTC.

DNA of the CDR3: TGCAGCGTTGAAACAGGGCGTAGCGCTGAAGCTTTCTTT. Protein product: CSVETGRSAEAFF. The gene calls are TRBV29-1 and TRBJ1-1, with a possible D match to TRBD1 (6 bases). CDR1 is SQVTM, CDR2 ANQGSEA, per germline. Trimming took 2 bases from V and 6 from J, leaving 13 bases between them. The CDR3 is made up of 13 amino acids.

The chain is built from TRBV21-1 and TRBJ1-2; TRBD1 is the table's D call and was not checked against the DNA. TRBV21-1 is an annotated pseudogene. CDR3 length: 17 amino acids. CDR3 nucleotides: TGTGCCAGCAGCAAAGTAACGTCCTGCAGGAAAAACTATGGCTACACCTTC. Encoded protein: CASSKVTSCRKNYGYTF.

This chain links TRBV19 with TRBJ2-1; 9 nucleotides agree with TRBD1. CDR3 length equals 15 residues. Trimming removed 7 bases from V and 5 bases from J; junction bases left unmatched: 9. The germline V gene encodes CDR1 LNHDA and CDR2 SQIVND (reference sequence). DNA of the CDR3: TGTGCCAGTACGGGAGGACAGGGGACCCACAATGAGCAGTTCTTC. It encodes CASTGGQGTHNEQFF.

The chain recombines TRBV28 with TRBJ2-7; TRBD1 might be the D (6 bases). This CDR3 region has 13 residues. Trimming cost V 5 bases and J 6 bases, with 14 bases left between them. Germline CDR1 and CDR2: MDHEN and SYDVKM. The CDR3 spells CASSPQGFPEQYF. The CDR3 coding sequence is TGTGCCAGCAGTCCCCAGGGGTTCCCCGAGCAGTACTTC.

The chain has TRBV28 and TRBJ2-2, with D perhaps TRBD2 (6 bases). V gave up 8 bases and J gave up 6 bases, with 19 bases separating them. Germline values: CDR1 MDHEN, CDR2 SYDVKM. The CDR3 has 15 amino acids. Here the CDR3 reads CASLGLRANPGELFF. CDR3 DNA: TGTGCCAGCCTGGGACTCCGGGCAAACCCCGGGGAGCTGTTTTTT. The whole variable domain, filled in from reference TRBV28 and TRBJ2-2, reads DVKVTQSSRYLVKRTGEKVFLECVQDMDHENMFWYRQDPGLGLRLIYFSYDVKMKEKGDIPEGYSVSREKKERFSLILESASTNQTSMYLCASLGLRANPGELFFGEGSRLTVL.

DNA for the CDR3: TGTGCCAGCAGCGTCGGGGACAGCATAGGGCGAAACACCGGGGAGCTGTTTTTT. Encoded protein: CASSVGDSIGRNTGELFF. The V call is TRBV9, the J call TRBJ2-2, with 7 bases that match TRBD1. V lost 2 bases to trimming and J lost 2 bases; unmatched junction nucleotides: 12. Looked up from germline, CDR1 is SGDLS and CDR2 is YYNGEE. The CDR3 contains 18 residues.

The V and J genes are TRBV5-5 and TRBJ1-2, with no clear D. This CDR3 spans 14 amino acids. Trimming left V 2 bases short and J 7 bases short, with 15 bases between. Germline CDR1 and CDR2: SGHKS and YYEKEE (reference sequence). Here the CDR3 DNA reads TGTGCCAGCAGCTTATTTGGGGAGGATGGTGGCTACACCTTC. This gives the protein CASSLFGEDGGYTF.

This chain links TRBV30 with TRBJ2-5, with D perhaps matching TRBD2 (6 bases). The CDR3 extends over 13 amino acids. Germline CDR1 GTSNPN, CDR2 SVGIG (reference sequence). Between the trimmed V and J ends, which lost 4 bases and 2 bases, there was a span of 11 bases. The CDR3 spells CAWTVGGQETQYF. The DNA for the CDR3 is TGTGCCTGGACAGTCGGGGGTCAAGAGACCCAGTACTTC.

The chain combines TRBV5-4 with TRBJ1-2; D might be TRBD1 (6 bases). This CDR3 contains 14 residues. V was shortened by 4 bases and J by 4 bases, with 14 bases between the two germline ends. Germline values: CDR1 SGHNT, CDR2 YYREEE (reference sequence). This chain's CDR3 is CASSMDSNTYGYTF. The CDR3 DNA reads as TGTGCCAGCAGCATGGACAGCAACACCTATGGCTACACCTTC.